Here is one T cell receptor (beta chain) with its context. As yet, its antigen is unknown. This record belongs to a study of OX40 agonist ivuxolimab in advanced cancers. Only in-frame clones appear in the TCRdb table, and some are missing; sequencing was by immunoSEQ multiplex PCR. The sample lists tens of thousands of clones, more than 75% occurring once. Study-wide results and limits: The CD4+ and CD8+ T cells in the blood had expanded clonally by week 6 at 0.1 to 3.0 mg/kg.

The material sequenced was CD4+ or CD8+ T cells sorted from blood, taken in a trial of the OX40 agonist ivuxolimab. This TCR was sampled from an adult with an advanced solid tumor such as melanoma, head and neck, liver or kidney cancer.

The chain's CDR3 is CASSRSGGNNSPLHF. The CDR3 coding sequence is TGCGCCAGCAGCCGTTCAGGGGGTAATAATTCACCCCTCCACTTT. The chain combines TRBV4-3 with TRBJ1-6; TRBD1 aligns across 7 bases. Germline V gene data show CDR1 as LGHNA and CDR2 as YSLEER. The CDR3 contains 15 residues. Trimming took 4 bases from V and 5 from J; bases not matched to a gene: 5.